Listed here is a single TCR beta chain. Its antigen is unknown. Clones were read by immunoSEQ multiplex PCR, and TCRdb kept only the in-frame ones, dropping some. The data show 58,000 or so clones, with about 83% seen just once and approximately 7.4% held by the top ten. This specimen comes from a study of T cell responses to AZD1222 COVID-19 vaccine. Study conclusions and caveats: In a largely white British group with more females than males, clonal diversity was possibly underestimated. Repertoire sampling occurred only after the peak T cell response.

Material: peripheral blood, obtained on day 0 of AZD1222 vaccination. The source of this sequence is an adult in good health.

The CDR3 bases are TGTGCCAGCAGTTTACGCCCCGACAGTACGGGAAACACCATATATTTT. Amino acids: CASSLRPDSTGNTIYF. The J gene is TRBJ1-3, the V gene TRBV28; D is possibly TRBD1 (5 bases). The CDR3 is made up of 16 amino acids. The germline CDR1 and CDR2 sequences are MDHEN and SYDVKM. Deletions cut 2 bases from V and 4 bases from J, with 15 bases between.